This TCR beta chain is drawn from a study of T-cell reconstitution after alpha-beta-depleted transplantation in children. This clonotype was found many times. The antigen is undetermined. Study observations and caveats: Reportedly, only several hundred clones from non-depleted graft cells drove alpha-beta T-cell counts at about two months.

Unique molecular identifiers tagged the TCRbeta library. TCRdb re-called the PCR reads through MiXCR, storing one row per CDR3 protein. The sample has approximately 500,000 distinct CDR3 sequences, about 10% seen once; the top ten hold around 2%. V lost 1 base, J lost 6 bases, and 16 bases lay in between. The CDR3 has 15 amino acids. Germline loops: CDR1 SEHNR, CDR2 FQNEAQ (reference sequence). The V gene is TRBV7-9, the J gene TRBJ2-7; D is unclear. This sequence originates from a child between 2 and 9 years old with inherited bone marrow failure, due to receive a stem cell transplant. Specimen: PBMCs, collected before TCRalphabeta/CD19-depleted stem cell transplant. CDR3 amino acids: CASSLGWGTRLEQYF. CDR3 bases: TGTGCCAGCAGCTTAGGATGGGGTACGCGGCTCGAGCAGTACTTC. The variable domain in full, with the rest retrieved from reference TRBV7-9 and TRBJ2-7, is DTGVSQNPRHKITKRGQNVTFRCDPISEHNRLYWYRQTLGQGPEFLTYFQNEAQLEKSRLLSDRFSAERPKGSFSTLEIQRTEQGDSAMYLCASSLGWGTRLEQYFGPGTRLTVT.